This TCR beta chain was identified in a study of CXCR3-negative and CXCR3-positive naive CD8 T cells. Study summary: Approximately 130 million TRB reads were obtained overall (about 1.5 +/- 0.3 million per library).

Identification of naive CD8+ T cells rested on CD45RO-CCR7+CD27+CD95- status. A note on this clonotype: Its cognate antigen is unknown.

General study findings and limits: For naive cells, CXCR3-negative and CXCR3-positive subsets had similar TRBV-TRBJ usage; for memory cells, usage differed.

The CDR3 has 12 amino acids. Germline V gives CDR1 SQVTM, CDR2 ANQGSEA. The TRB cDNA libraries were prepared by 5' RACE with UMI labels. TCRdb re-called the 5' RACE reads and catalogs CDR3 proteins one per entry, DNA excluded. The sample has about 130,000 distinct CDR3 sequences, and its top ten clones hold less than 0.55%. Sequencing was carried out using naive CXCR3- CD8+ T cells from blood. Subset given: CD45RO-CCR7+CD27+CD95- naive CD8+ T cells lacking CXCR3 (TNR3-). This TCR was recovered from a human donor in good health. Some clones in this sample may be carry-over from other donors' samples. The V gene is TRBV29-1, the J gene TRBJ2-2. The CDR3 region is CSVEDSTGELFF.